Listed below are T cell receptor beta chains from one sample, sequenced in a study of blood T cell repertoires in COVID-19. Sequencing was performed with immunoSEQ multiplex PCR; in TCRdb, only in-frame clones are kept and a portion is missing. Here the sample spans a few hundred thousand clones, roughly 84% being singletons. The sample taken for sequencing was PBMCs or T cells enriched from blood (not recorded which). The receptors shown here come from a woman aged 40 to 50 who had recovered from COVID-19. Each CDR3 is given with its conserved first and last residue. A D gene is named only where the DNA matches it firmly. Clone sizes are given selectively: once, few, many, or a class where the clone is expanded.

TGTGCCAGCTCCCCTAATAAAAACACTGAAGCTTTCTTT	CASSPNKNTEAFF	.	TRBV18	TRBJ1-1	.
TGTGCCAGCAGCACCCGACTAGCGGGATTCGTTTTGGGGCACGAGCAGTACTTC	CASSTRLAGFVLGHEQYF	TRBD2	TRBV7-2	TRBJ2-7	.
TGTGCCAGCAGCCACACTAGAAGCACAGATACGCAGTATTTT	CASSHTRSTDTQYF	.	TRBV3-1/TRBV3-2	TRBJ2-3	.
TGCGCCAGCAGTGATAATTGGGGACAGGGGGCGTTGGGCTACACCTTC	CASSDNWGQGALGYTF	TRBD1	TRBV10-2	TRBJ1-2	.
TGTGCCAGCAGCCCCCGCAGGGGGGTAGAGACCCAGTACTTC	CASSPRRGVETQYF	.	TRBV9	TRBJ2-5	.
TGTGCCAGCAGTCGACGACAAGACAGAGAGACCCAGTACTTC	CASSRRQDRETQYF	.	TRBV11-3	TRBJ2-5	.
TGCGCCAGCAGCTCCCCCCGAGCCAGGGAAGATCTTGGAGCTTTCTTT	CASSSPRAREDLGAFF	.	TRBV5-1	TRBJ1-1	few
TGTGCCAGCAGCAGCGCCGGGGGTGGCACTGAAGCTTTCTTT	CASSSAGGGTEAFF	.	TRBV28	TRBJ1-1	few
TGTGCTAGTGCCCCGTCAGCCGGGGGCAATGAGCAGTTCTTC	CASAPSAGGNEQFF	.	TRBV12-5	TRBJ2-1	once
TGTGCCAGCAGCTTGGCCCGGGACAGGGGTTCACCCCTCCACTTT	CASSLARDRGSPLHF	TRBD1	TRBV5-6	TRBJ1-6	.